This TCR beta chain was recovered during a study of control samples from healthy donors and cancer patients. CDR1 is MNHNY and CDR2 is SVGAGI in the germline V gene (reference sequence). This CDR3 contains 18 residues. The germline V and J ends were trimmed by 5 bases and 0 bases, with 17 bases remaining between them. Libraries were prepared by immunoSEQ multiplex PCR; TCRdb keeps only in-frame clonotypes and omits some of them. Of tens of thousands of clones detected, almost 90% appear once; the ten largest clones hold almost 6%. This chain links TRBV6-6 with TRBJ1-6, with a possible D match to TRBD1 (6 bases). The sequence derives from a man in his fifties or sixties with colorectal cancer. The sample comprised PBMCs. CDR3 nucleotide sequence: TGTGCCAGCAGTCCTAGCGGGGGCGAAGGCTCCTATAATTCACCCCTCCACTTT. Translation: CASSPSGGEGSYNSPLHF.